A single sample is the source of the 19 T cell receptor beta chains below, sequenced in a study of identical twins (dated by TCRdb to about 2016). The library was produced with 5' RACE. The sequencer was an Illumina HiSeq 2000. TCRdb reanalyzed the raw reads on its own, using fastp at Q25 for trimming and MiXCR for clone calling, and kept in-frame beta chains. Here each entry gathers all rows of one CDR3 protein and keeps the most common genes and DNA. The sample yields some 1,700,000 distinct CDR3 sequences; less than 40% were counted once. The top ten constitute 0.27% of the sample. Source material: cord blood. The receptors stem from a newborn girl in good health.

Concerning this clonotype itself: At one end the junction does not follow the germline gene, possibly because of a read error. The DNA for the CDR3 is TGTGCCAGCAGTTTACTAGCGGGGAGCGCAGATACGGAGTATTTT. Protein product: CASSLLAGSADTEYF. This sequence joins TRBV12-3 or TRBV12-4 and TRBJ2-3; TRBD2 agrees at 9 bases. The CDR3 extends over 15 amino acids.

CDR3 in amino acids: CASSYLTRGADTQYF. The DNA of the CDR3 is TGTGCCAGCAGTTATCTCACTAGAGGGGCAGATACGCAGTATTTT. The chain recombines TRBV27 with TRBJ2-3; D possibly uses TRBD1 or TRBD2 (5 bases each). Germline V gene sequence: CDR1 MNHEY, CDR2 SMNVEV (reference sequence). The V and J ends lost 4 bases and 4 bases respectively, with 15 bases between them. The CDR3 sequence is 15 residues long.

The chain uses TRBV19 and TRBJ2-7; 12 bases are a match to TRBD2. The CDR3 extends over 15 amino acids. Germline trimming cut 3 bases from V and 0 bases from J; bases unmatched to any gene: 0. The germline gives CDR1 LNHDA, CDR2 SQIVND (reference sequence). The CDR3 sequence: CASSMGLAGSYEQYF. Written as DNA, the CDR3 is TGTGCCAGTAGTATGGGACTAGCGGGCTCCTACGAGCAGTACTTC.

The rearrangement links TRBV5-6 to TRBJ1-5; D unclear. There are 14 residues in the CDR3. V shed 3 bases and J shed 2 bases, with 9 bases lying between them. In germline, CDR1 is SGHDT, CDR2 YYEEEE. The CDR3 DNA sequence: TGTGCCAGCAGCTCGACATTGGGCAATCAGCCCCAGCATTTT. Its protein product is CASSSTLGNQPQHF.

In its sample, this clonotype was seen once. A much more abundant neighbour one base away suggests this may be a read error. This chain links TRBV27 with TRBJ1-2; D might be TRBD1 (5 bases). V dropped 0 bases and J dropped 7 bases, with 9 bases sitting between them. CDR1 MNHEY and CDR2 SMNVEV come from the germline V gene (reference sequence). The CDR3 spans 13 residues. CDR3 DNA sequence: TGTGCCAGCAGTTTATCGATAGGGGTTGGCTACACCTTC. Translation gives CASSLSIGVGYTF.

This clonotype was seen ten or more times. The CDR3 coding sequence is TGTGCCAGCAGCGGCGGGTTCTACGAGCAGTACTTC. Translated: CASSGGFYEQYF. The V and J genes are TRBV11-2 and TRBJ2-7; D possibly corresponds to TRBD2 (5 bases). Germline V CDR1 and CDR2: SGHAT, FQNNGV. V lost 5 bases and J lost 3, with 8 bases in between. The CDR3 extends over 12 amino acids.

This clonotype came up a few times. The genes are TRBV10-3 and TRBJ1-2, with 10 bases fitting TRBD1. CDR1 is ENHRY and CDR2 is SYGVKD in the germline V gene. The CDR3 has 14 residues. The trim removed 3 bases at V and 8 bases at J, leaving 6 bases unmatched. The DNA for the CDR3 is TGTGCCATCAGTGATCCTGACAGGGGGCAGGGCTACACCTTC. It encodes CAISDPDRGQGYTF.

This clonotype is a singleton in its sample. At one boundary the junction diverges from the germline segment, which might be a read error. The chain recombines TRBV28 with TRBJ2-4; D possibly corresponds to TRBD1 (6 bases). The CDR3 is 17 amino acids. The germline V gene encodes CDR1 MDHEN and CDR2 SYDVKM. This CDR3 reads CASSLPDSYMAKTIQYF. In DNA, the CDR3 is TGTGCCAGCAGTTTACCGGACAGTTACATGGCCAAAACCATTCAGTACTTC.

The chain is built from TRBV10-3 and TRBJ2-1; TRBD2 matches 9 bases. The germline gives CDR1 ENHRY, CDR2 SYGVKD. Germline trimming cut 9 bases from V and 3 bases from J; bases unmatched to any gene: 9. This CDR3 is 15 amino acids long. The CDR3 nucleotides are TGTGCCATGCTTAGCGGGAGTGTAAGCTACAATGAGCAGTTCTTC. Amino acid sequence: CAMLSGSVSYNEQFF.

This clonotype came up once. The chain is built from TRBV10-3 and TRBJ2-7; the match to TRBD2 covers 7 bases. With V trimmed by 11 bases and J by 3 bases, 10 bases remained unmatched. The CDR3 runs to 13 residues. Per germline, CDR1 ENHRY and CDR2 SYGVKD. CDR3 nucleotide sequence: TGTGCCGTCACCAGACGGGGGGTCTACGAGCAGTACTTC. Translation: CAVTRRGVYEQYF.

This clonotype was observed a few times. J is TRBJ1-5 and V is TRBV28; D gene uncertain. The V and J ends lost 1 base and 6 bases respectively, with 13 bases between them. The germline V gene encodes CDR1 MDHEN and CDR2 SYDVKM. The CDR3 runs 15 residues. The CDR3, as DNA: TGTGCCAGCAGTTTATCCGGGCCTCGGATTCAGCCCCAGCATTTT. Translated, it gives CASSLSGPRIQPQHF.

This clonotype was found a few times. DNA of the CDR3: TGCAGTGCTAGAGATATGAGACAGGGAAAAGGTCAGCCCCAGCATTTT. Residues: CSARDMRQGKGQPQHF. J is TRBJ1-5 and V is TRBV20-1, with 7 positions matching TRBD1. With 0 bases clipped from V and 6 bases from J, the junction kept 11 bases outside the gene matches. CDR1 DFQATT and CDR2 SNEGSKA come from the germline V gene (reference sequence). CDR3 length equals 16 residues.

At least ten counts were recorded for this clonotype. V usage is TRBV7-2 and J usage is TRBJ1-4; D is undetermined. CDR1 and CDR2 from the germline V gene are SGHTA and FQGNSA. Trimming pared 5 bases from V and 3 bases from J, leaving 7 bases between. The CDR3 is 13 residues long. CDR3 loop: CASSPRPNEKLFF. The CDR3 DNA reads TGTGCCAGCAGCCCCCGGCCTAATGAAAAACTGTTTTTT.

V and J are TRBV7-9 and TRBJ1-2, with TRBD1 as a possible D gene (6 bases). Trimming stripped 5 bases from V and 1 base from J, with 20 bases between. Germline CDR1 reads SEHNR; CDR2 reads FQNEAQ (reference sequence). CDR3 length equals 17 residues. In DNA form, the CDR3 reads TGTGCCAGCAGCCTCGCTCGCGGGGGGCCATATAACTATGGCTACACCTTC. It yields the protein CASSLARGGPYNYGYTF. Drawing the rest from reference TRBV7-9 and TRBJ1-2, the complete variable domain is DTGVSQNPRHKITKRGQNVTFRCDPISEHNRLYWYRQTLGQGPEFLTYFQNEAQLEKSRLLSDRFSAERPKGSFSTLEIQRTEQGDSAMYLCASSLARGGPYNYGYTFGSGTRLTVV.

The V gene is TRBV3-1, the J gene TRBJ1-6; the D is unclear. The germline V gene encodes CDR1 LGHDT and CDR2 YNNKEL (reference sequence). The CDR3 has 17 amino acids. V was pared by 1 base and J by 7 bases, with 17 bases between. CDR3 DNA: TGTGCCAGCAGCCAAGGTAGAGCTTTGAAGACAAATTCACCCCTCCACTTT. Its translation is CASSQGRALKTNSPLHF.

The CDR3 sequence is CASGPRNQPQHF. CDR3 DNA: TGTGCCAGCGGGCCCCGCAATCAGCCCCAGCATTTT. This rearrangement joins TRBV6-1 to TRBJ1-5; no definite D call. The CDR3 has 12 amino acids. Germline values: CDR1 MNHNS, CDR2 SASEGT. Trimming left V 8 bases short and J 2 bases short, with 7 bases between.

The V gene is TRBV15, the J gene TRBJ1-1, with D maybe TRBD1 (5 bases). There are 14 residues in the CDR3. Germline CDR1 is LNHNV and CDR2 is YYDKDF (reference sequence). Trimming removed 2 bases at V and 1 base at J, with 8 bases between. The CDR3 is CATSRSQGNTEAFF. In DNA form, the CDR3 reads TGTGCCACCAGCAGATCTCAGGGGAACACTGAAGCTTTCTTT.

This clonotype was observed a few times. The rearrangement uses TRBV5-5 and TRBJ1-2, with D unclear. The V and J ends lost 4 bases and 3 bases respectively, with 10 bases between them. From germline, CDR1 is SGHKS and CDR2 YYEKEE (reference sequence). The CDR3 contains 13 residues. CDR3 sequence: CASSATADYGYTF. CDR3 sequence (DNA): TGTGCCAGCAGCGCAACAGCTGACTATGGCTACACCTTC.

CDR3 residues: CSARDEGRGNTEAFF. CDR3 coding DNA: TGCAGTGCTAGAGACGAAGGGAGGGGGAACACTGAAGCTTTCTTT. This sequence joins TRBV20-1 and TRBJ1-1; TRBD1 is a possible D gene (5 bases). The CDR3 has 15 residues. Per the germline V gene, CDR1 is DFQATT and CDR2 is SNEGSKA (reference sequence). V was cut by 0 bases and J by 1 base, with 12 bases left in between.